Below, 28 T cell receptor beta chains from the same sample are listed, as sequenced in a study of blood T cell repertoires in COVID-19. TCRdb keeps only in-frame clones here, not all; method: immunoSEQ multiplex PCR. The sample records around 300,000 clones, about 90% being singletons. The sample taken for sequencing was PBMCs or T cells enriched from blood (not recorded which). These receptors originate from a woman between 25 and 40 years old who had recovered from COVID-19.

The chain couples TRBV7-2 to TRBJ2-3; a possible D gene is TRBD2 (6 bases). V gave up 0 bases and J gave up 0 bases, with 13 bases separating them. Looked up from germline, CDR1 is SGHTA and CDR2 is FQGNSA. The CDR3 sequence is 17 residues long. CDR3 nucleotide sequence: TGTGCCAGCAGCTTAGCGCCGGCGGGGCTTAGCACAGATACGCAGTATTTT. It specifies CASSLAPAGLSTDTQYF.

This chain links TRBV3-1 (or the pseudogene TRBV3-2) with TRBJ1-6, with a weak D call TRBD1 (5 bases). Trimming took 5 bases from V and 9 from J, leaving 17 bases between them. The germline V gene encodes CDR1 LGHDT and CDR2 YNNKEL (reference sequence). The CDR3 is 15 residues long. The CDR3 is CASSTQTLGGSPLHF. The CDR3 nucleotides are TGTGCCAGCAGCACCCAGACGCTCGGGGGTTCACCCCTCCACTTT.

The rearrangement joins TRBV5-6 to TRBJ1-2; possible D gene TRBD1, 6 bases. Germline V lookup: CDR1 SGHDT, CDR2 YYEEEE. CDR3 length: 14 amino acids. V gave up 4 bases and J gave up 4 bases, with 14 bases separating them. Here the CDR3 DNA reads TGTGCCAGCAGCCTTATAGGGGGTAGCTATGGCTACACCTTC. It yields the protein CASSLIGGSYGYTF.

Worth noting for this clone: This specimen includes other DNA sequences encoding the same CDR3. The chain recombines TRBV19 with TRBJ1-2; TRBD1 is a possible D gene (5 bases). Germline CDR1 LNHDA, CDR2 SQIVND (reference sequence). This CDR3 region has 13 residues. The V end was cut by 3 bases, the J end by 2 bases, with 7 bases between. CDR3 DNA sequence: TGTGCCAGTAGTATTGCAGGGAACTATGGCTACACCTTC. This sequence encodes CASSIAGNYGYTF.

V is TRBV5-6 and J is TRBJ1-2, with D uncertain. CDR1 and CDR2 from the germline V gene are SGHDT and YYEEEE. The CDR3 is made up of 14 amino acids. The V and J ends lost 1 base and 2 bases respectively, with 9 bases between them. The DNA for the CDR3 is TGTGCCAGCAGCTTGAGGTGGAGAAACTATGGCTACACCTTC. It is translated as CASSLRWRNYGYTF.

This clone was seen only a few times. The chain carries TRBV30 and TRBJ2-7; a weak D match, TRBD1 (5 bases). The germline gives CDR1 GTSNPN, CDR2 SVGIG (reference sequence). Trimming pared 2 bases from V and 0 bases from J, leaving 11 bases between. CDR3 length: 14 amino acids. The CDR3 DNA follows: TGTGCCTGGAGTCTAACAGGTTTCTCCTACGAGCAGTACTTC. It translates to CAWSLTGFSYEQYF.

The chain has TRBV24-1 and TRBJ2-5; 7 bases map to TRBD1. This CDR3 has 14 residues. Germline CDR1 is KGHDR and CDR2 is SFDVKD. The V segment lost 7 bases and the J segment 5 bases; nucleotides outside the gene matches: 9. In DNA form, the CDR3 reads TGTGCCACCAGCCTGACAGGGTCTGGGGAGACCCAGTACTTC. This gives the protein CATSLTGSGETQYF.

Here the CDR3 DNA reads TGTGCCAGCAGCACCCGACAAGCAGAAAAACTGTTTTTT. It is translated as CASSTRQAEKLFF. This rearrangement joins TRBV7-2 to TRBJ1-4; D ambiguous. Trimming took off 5 bases at V and 8 bases at J, with 12 bases between the two ends. Germline CDR1 is SGHTA and CDR2 is FQGNSA. The CDR3 sequence is 13 residues long.

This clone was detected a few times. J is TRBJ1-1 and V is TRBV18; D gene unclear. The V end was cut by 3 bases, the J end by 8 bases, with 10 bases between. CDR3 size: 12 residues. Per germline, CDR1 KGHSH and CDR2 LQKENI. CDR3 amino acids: CASSPYPGEAFF. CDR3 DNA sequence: TGTGCCAGCTCACCCTACCCCGGGGAAGCTTTCTTT.

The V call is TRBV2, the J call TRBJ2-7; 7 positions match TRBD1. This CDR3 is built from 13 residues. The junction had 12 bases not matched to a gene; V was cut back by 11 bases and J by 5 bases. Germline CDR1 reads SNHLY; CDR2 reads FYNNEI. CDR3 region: CAHGTRGTHEQYF. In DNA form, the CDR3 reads TGTGCCCACGGGACCAGGGGGACACACGAGCAGTACTTC. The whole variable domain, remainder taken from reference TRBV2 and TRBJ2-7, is EPEVTQTPSHQVTQMGQEVILRCVPISNHLYFYWYRQILGQKVEFLVSFYNNEISEKSEIFDDQFSVERPDGSNFTLKIRSTKLEDSAMYFCAHGTRGTHEQYFGPGTRLTVT.

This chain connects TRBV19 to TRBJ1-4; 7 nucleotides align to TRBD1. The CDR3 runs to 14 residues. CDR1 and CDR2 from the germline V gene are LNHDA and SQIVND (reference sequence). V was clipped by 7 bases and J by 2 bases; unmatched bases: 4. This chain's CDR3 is CASTWTGTNEKLFF. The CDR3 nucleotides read TGTGCCAGTACCTGGACAGGTACTAATGAAAAACTGTTTTTT.

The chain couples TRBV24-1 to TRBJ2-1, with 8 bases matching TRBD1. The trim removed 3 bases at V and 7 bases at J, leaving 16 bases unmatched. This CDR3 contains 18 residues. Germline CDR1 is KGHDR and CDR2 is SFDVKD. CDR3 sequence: CATSDGRPGGPQGNEQFF. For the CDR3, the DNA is TGTGCCACCAGTGATGGGAGGCCAGGGGGCCCTCAAGGGAATGAGCAGTTCTTC.

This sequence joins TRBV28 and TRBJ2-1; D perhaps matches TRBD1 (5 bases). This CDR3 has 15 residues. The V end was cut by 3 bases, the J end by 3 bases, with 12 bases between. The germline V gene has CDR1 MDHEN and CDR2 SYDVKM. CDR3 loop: CASSLGQKLYNEQFF. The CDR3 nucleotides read TGTGCCAGCAGTTTGGGGCAGAAACTCTACAATGAGCAGTTCTTC.

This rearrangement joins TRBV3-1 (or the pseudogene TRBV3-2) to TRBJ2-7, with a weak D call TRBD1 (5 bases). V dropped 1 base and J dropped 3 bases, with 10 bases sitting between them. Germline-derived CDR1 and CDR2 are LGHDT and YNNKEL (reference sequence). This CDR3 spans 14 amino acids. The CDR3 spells CASSQGGLNYEQYF. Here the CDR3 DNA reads TGTGCCAGCAGCCAAGGGGGCCTAAACTACGAGCAGTACTTC.

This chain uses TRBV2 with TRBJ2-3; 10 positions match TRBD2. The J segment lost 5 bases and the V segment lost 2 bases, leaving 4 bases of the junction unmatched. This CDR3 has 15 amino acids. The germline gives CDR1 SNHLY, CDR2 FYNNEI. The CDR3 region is CASSERLAGVDTQYF. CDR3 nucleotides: TGTGCCAGCAGTGAACGTCTAGCGGGGGTAGATACGCAGTATTTT.

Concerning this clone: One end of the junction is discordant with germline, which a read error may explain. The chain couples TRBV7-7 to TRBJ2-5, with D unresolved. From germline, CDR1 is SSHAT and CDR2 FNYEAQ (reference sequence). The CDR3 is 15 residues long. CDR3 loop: CASSLSNVGLETQYF. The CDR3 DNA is TGTGCTAGCAGCCTTAGCAACGTCGGTTTGGAGACCCAGTACTTC. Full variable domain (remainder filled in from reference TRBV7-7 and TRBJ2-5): GAGVSQSPRYKVTKRGQDVTLRCDPISSHATLYWYQQALGQGPEFLTYFNYEAQPDKSGLPSDRFSAERPEGSISTLTIQRTEQRDSAMYRCASSLSNVGLETQYFGPGTRLLVL.

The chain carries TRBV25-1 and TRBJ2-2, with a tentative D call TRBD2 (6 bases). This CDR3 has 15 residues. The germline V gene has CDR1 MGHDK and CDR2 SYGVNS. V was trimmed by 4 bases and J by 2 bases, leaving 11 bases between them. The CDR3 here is CASSGRRGNTGELFF. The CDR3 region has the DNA TGTGCCAGCAGTGGGAGGCGGGGAAACACCGGGGAGCTGTTTTTT. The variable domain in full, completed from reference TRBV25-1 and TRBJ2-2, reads EADIYQTPRYLVIGTGKKITLECSQTMGHDKMYWYQQDPGMELHLIHYSYGVNSTEKGDLSSESTVSRIRTEHFPLTLESARPSHTSQYLCASSGRRGNTGELFFGEGSRLTVL.

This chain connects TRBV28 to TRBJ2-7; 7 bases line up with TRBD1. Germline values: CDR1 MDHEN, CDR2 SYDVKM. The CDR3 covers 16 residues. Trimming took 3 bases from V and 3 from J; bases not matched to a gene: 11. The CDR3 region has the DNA TGTGCCAGCAGTTTTAGGGGACGGGACAGCTTCTACGAGCAGTACTTC. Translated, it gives CASSFRGRDSFYEQYF.

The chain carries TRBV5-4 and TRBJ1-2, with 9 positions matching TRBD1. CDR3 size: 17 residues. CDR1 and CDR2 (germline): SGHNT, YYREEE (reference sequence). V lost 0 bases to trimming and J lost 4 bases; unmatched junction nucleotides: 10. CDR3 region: CASSLGTGGALSYGYTF. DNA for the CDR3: TGTGCCAGCAGCTTGGGCACAGGGGGCGCCCTTTCCTATGGCTACACCTTC.

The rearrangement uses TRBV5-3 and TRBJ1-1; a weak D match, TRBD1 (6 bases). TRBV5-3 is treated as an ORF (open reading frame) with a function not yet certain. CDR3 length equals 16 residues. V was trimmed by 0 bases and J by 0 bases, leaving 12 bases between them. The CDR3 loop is CARSLGQAKMNTEAFF. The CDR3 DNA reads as TGTGCCAGAAGCTTGGGACAGGCGAAAATGAACACTGAAGCTTTCTTT.

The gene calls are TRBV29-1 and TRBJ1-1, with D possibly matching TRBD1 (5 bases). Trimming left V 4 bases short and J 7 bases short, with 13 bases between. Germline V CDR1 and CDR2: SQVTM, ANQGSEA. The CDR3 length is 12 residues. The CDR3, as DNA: TGCAGCGTTGTGGTAACTGACAGTGAAGCTTTCTTT. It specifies CSVVVTDSEAFF.

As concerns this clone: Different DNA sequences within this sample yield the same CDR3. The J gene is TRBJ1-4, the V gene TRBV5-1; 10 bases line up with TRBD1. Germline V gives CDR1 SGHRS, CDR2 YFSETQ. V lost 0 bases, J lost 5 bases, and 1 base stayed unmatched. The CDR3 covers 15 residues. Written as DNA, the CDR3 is TGCGCCAGCAGCTTGGTGGGACAGGGGAATGAAAAACTGTTTTTT. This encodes CASSLVGQGNEKLFF.

This chain's CDR3 is CAISAIQGNIQYF. CDR3 nucleotides: TGTGCCATCAGTGCTATTCAGGGGAACATTCAGTACTTC. The chain recombines TRBV10-3 with TRBJ2-4; D perhaps matches TRBD1 (6 bases). This CDR3 comprises 13 residues. V was pared by 4 bases and J by 7 bases, with 11 bases between. In germline, CDR1 is ENHRY, CDR2 SYGVKD.

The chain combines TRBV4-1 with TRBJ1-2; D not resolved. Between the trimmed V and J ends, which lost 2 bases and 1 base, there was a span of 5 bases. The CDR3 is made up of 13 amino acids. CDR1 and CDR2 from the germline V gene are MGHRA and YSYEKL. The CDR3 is CASSQRVNYGYTF. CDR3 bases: TGCGCCAGCAGCCAACGAGTTAACTATGGCTACACCTTC.

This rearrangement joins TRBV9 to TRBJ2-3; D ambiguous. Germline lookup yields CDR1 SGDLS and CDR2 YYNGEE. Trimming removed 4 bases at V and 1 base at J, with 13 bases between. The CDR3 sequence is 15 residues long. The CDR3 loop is CASSPVSSGTDTQYF. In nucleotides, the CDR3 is TGTGCCAGCAGCCCCGTGTCTTCTGGCACAGATACGCAGTATTTT.

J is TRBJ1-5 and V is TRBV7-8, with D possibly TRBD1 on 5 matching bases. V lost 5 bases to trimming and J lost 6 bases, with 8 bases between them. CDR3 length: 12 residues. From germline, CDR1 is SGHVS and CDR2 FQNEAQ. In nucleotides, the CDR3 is TGTGCCAGCAGCCCCCAGGGTCAGCCCCAGCATTTT. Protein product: CASSPQGQPQHF. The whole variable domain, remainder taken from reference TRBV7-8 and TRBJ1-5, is GAGVSQSPRYKVAKRGQDVALRCDPISGHVSLFWYQQALGQGPEFLTYFQNEAQLDKSGLPSDRFFAERPEGSVSTLKIQRTQQEDSAVYLCASSPQGQPQHFGDGTRLSIL.

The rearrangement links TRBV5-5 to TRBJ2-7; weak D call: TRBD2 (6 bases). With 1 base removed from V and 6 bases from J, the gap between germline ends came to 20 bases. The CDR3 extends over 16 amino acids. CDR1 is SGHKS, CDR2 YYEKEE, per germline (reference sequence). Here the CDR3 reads CASSLMWDSGLGEQYF. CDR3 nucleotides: TGTGCCAGCAGCTTGATGTGGGACTCGGGGCTCGGCGAGCAGTACTTC.

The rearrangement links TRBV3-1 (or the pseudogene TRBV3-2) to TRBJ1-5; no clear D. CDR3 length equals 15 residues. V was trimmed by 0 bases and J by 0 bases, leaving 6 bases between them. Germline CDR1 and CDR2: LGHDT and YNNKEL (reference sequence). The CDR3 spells CASSQDPGSNQPQHF. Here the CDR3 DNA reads TGTGCCAGCAGCCAAGATCCCGGTAGCAATCAGCCCCAGCATTTT.